What follows are 18 T cell receptor beta chains derived from one specimen sequenced in a study of T cell repertoires in cytomegalovirus infection. TCRdb redid the calling of the reads with MiXCR, one entry per CDR3 protein. The sample includes around 550,000 distinct CDR3 sequences, less than 30% seen only once; the top ten take over 10%. Sequences were obtained from PBMCs. Receptors were obtained from a human donor in good health (CMV status not recorded). Some clones in this sample may be carry-over from other donors' samples.

Note on this clonotype: At one boundary the junction diverges from the germline segment, which might be a read error. The chain recombines TRBV12-5 with TRBJ2-1; D assignment may be TRBD1 or TRBD2 (5 bases each). The germline gives CDR1 LGHNT, CDR2 FRNRAP. The length of the CDR3 is 15 residues. CDR3 loop: CASGLVVGPYNDQFF. The CDR3 DNA reads TGTGCTAGTGGTTTGGTAGTGGGACCTTACAATGACCAGTTCTTC.

The chain combines TRBV6-8 with TRBJ2-1; D gene uncertain. Deletions cut 7 bases from V and 0 bases from J, with 16 bases between. The CDR3 spans 16 residues. Germline CDR1 reads MNHGY; CDR2 reads SAAAGT. CDR3 DNA sequence: TGTGCCAGCACCCCGACTTTTCATGTCTCCTACAATGAGCAGTTCTTC. It yields the protein CASTPTFHVSYNEQFF.

V and J are TRBV6-5 and TRBJ2-3; TRBD2 agrees at 9 bases. Germline CDR1 reads MNHEY; CDR2 reads SVGAGI. The V and J ends lost 5 bases and 5 bases, in that order; junction bases with no gene match: 5. The CDR3 runs 14 residues. In DNA, the CDR3 is TGTGCCAGCAGTCTCGGACTAGCGCTAGATACGCAGTATTTT. It yields the protein CASSLGLALDTQYF.

The sample holds a few counts of this clonotype. The V and J genes are TRBV2 and TRBJ1-5; TRBD1 aligns across 7 bases. CDR1 is SNHLY and CDR2 is FYNNEI in the germline V gene. The CDR3 has 17 amino acids. The V and J ends lost 2 bases and 0 bases, in that order; junction bases with no gene match: 7. The CDR3 DNA is TGTGCCAGCAGTGAATTAGGGGGCCCATATAGCAATCAGCCCCAGCATTTT. Protein: CASSELGGPYSNQPQHF.

CDR3 loop: CASSKLEPEAFF. Written as DNA, the CDR3 is TGTGCCAGCAGCAAGCTGGAACCTGAAGCTTTCTTT. The V call is TRBV7-6, the J call TRBJ1-1; no reliable D call. V lost 5 bases, J lost 6 bases, and 10 bases lay in between. Germline assignment: CDR1 SGHVS and CDR2 FNYEAQ. This CDR3 is 12 amino acids long.

V gene TRBV9 combines with J gene TRBJ2-2; TRBD2 aligns across 10 bases. This CDR3 contains 17 residues. The V segment lost 3 bases and the J segment 6 bases; nucleotides outside the gene matches: 11. Germline V gene sequence: CDR1 SGDLS, CDR2 YYNGEE. In DNA form, the CDR3 reads TGTGCCAGCAGCGGGGTAAAACTAGCGGGGTTCGCCGGGGAGCTGTTTTTT. It codes for CASSGVKLAGFAGELFF.

This clonotype was observed a handful of times. The V call is TRBV19, the J call TRBJ2-1; possibly TRBD2 for D (7 bases). Germline V lookup: CDR1 LNHDA, CDR2 SQIVND (reference sequence). With 6 bases removed from V and 1 base from J, the gap between germline ends came to 13 bases. This CDR3 comprises 15 residues. CDR3 sequence (DNA): TGTGCCAGTAGACAGGGCGGGAGATCCTACAATGAGCAGTTCTTC. The encoded protein is CASRQGGRSYNEQFF. The full variable domain, in which reference TRBV19 and TRBJ2-1 provide the parts outside the CDR3, is DGGITQSPKYLFRKEGQNVTLSCEQNLNHDAMYWYRQDPGQGLRLIYYSQIVNDFQKGDIAEGYSVSREKKESFPLTVTSAQKNPTAFYLCASRQGGRSYNEQFFGPGTRLTVL.

V and J are TRBV7-6 and TRBJ1-1; D remains unclear. V dropped 7 bases and J dropped 4 bases, with 13 bases sitting between them. The CDR3 has 13 residues. The V gene's germline CDR1 is SGHVS and CDR2 FNYEAQ. This chain's CDR3 is CASTPGVVTEAFF. CDR3 nucleotide sequence: TGTGCCAGCACCCCTGGGGTTGTCACTGAAGCTTTCTTT.

J is TRBJ2-1 and V is TRBV12-5; weak D call: TRBD2 (6 bases). Germline V lookup: CDR1 LGHNT, CDR2 FRNRAP. V lost 0 bases, J lost 0 bases, and 12 bases lay in between. This CDR3 region has 17 residues. The CDR3 region is CASGLVGGPSSYNEQFF. Written as DNA, the CDR3 is TGTGCTAGTGGTTTGGTGGGAGGACCCAGCTCCTACAATGAGCAGTTCTTC.

This clonotype came up a few times. The V call is TRBV28, the J call TRBJ1-1; D is possibly TRBD1 (5 bases). CDR1 and CDR2 from the germline V gene are MDHEN and SYDVKM. The CDR3 is 14 residues long. V lost 2 bases, J lost 5 bases, and 12 bases lay in between. CDR3 region: CASSLQFKGTEAFF. In DNA form, the CDR3 reads TGTGCCAGCAGTTTACAGTTCAAGGGGACTGAAGCTTTCTTT.

This clonotype has a handful of counts. V and J are TRBV12-3 or TRBV12-4 and TRBJ1-1; TRBD1 agrees at 8 bases. V lost 4 bases, J lost 0 bases, and 4 bases stayed unmatched. The CDR3 extends over 15 amino acids. CDR3 region: CASSYGTGLNTEAFF. As DNA, the CDR3 is TGTGCCAGCAGTTATGGGACAGGACTGAACACTGAAGCTTTCTTT.

This chain connects TRBV28 to TRBJ2-7; TRBD1 or TRBD2 may be the D gene (5 bases each). Deletions cut 5 bases from V and 2 bases from J, with 16 bases between. Germline lookup yields CDR1 MDHEN and CDR2 SYDVKM. This CDR3 contains 15 residues. The CDR3 DNA sequence: TGTGCCAGCAGTCTCCCCCCTGGGGACCCCTACGAGCAGTACTTC. Amino acids: CASSLPPGDPYEQYF.

This clonotype was found a few times. The chain uses TRBV2 and TRBJ2-5; 8 bases map to TRBD2. CDR1 is SNHLY, CDR2 FYNNEI, per germline. V was clipped by 8 bases and J by 0 bases; unmatched bases: 14. The CDR3 covers 17 residues. The CDR3 here is CASSSPEGGRYQETQYF. The CDR3 DNA sequence: TGTGCCAGCTCTTCTCCAGAGGGCGGGAGGTACCAAGAGACCCAGTACTTC.

This clonotype was counted a few times. The CDR3 nucleotides read TGTGCCAGCTCACCACTCGTGGGGGAGGAGGACCGCTATGGCTACACCTTC. Translation gives CASSPLVGEEDRYGYTF. The chain recombines TRBV18 with TRBJ1-2; the D gene is possibly TRBD1 (5 bases). In germline, CDR1 is KGHSH, CDR2 LQKENI. The CDR3 extends over 17 amino acids. Trimming took off 1 base at V and 4 bases at J, with 19 bases between the two ends.

This clonotype was counted at least ten times. The rearrangement joins TRBV6-2 or TRBV6-3 to TRBJ2-1; weak D call: TRBD2 (5 bases). Trimming left V 7 bases short and J 7 bases short, with 20 bases between. This CDR3 spans 15 amino acids. Germline V gene lookup returns CDR1 MNHEY and CDR2 SVGEGT. CDR3 region: CASKTSSRSGNEQFF. Written as DNA, the CDR3 is TGTGCCAGCAAGACTTCTAGCAGGTCCGGAAATGAGCAGTTCTTC.

This clonotype was counted a few times. This chain joins TRBV7-6 and TRBJ2-7; no clear D. Trimming pared 5 bases from V and 6 bases from J, leaving 14 bases between. The CDR3 contains 13 residues. Germline loops: CDR1 SGHVS, CDR2 FNYEAQ. The DNA for the CDR3 is TGTGCCAGCAGCGTACACATCGCGGCCGAGCAGTACGTC. This sequence encodes CASSVHIAAEQYV.

This clonotype was seen many times. V usage is TRBV7-9 and J usage is TRBJ1-1; TRBD1 aligns across 11 bases. CDR1 and CDR2 from the germline V gene are SEHNR and FQNEAQ (reference sequence). The CDR3 runs to 14 residues. V dropped 5 bases and J dropped 9; count of bases not matched to a gene: 8. This CDR3 reads CASSLGQGVSQAFF. The CDR3 DNA is TGTGCCAGCAGCCTGGGACAGGGGGTTTCCCAAGCTTTCTTT.

The chain joins TRBV5-4 to TRBJ1-1, with TRBD1 identical over 8 bases. Germline V CDR1 and CDR2: SGHNT, YYREEE (reference sequence). CDR3 length equals 15 residues. The junction had 12 bases not matched to a gene; V was cut back by 4 bases and J by 7 bases. CDR3 DNA sequence: TGTGCCAGCAGCCGGGACAGGCGAACGTCCGATGAAGCTTTCTTT. Translating it yields CASSRDRRTSDEAFF.